What follows is one T cell receptor (beta chain) and its context. This entry comes from a study of naive and memory T cell subsets. The beta constant-region primer was an equimolar mix of two oligonucleotides covering TRBC1 and TRBC2. TCRdb reprocessed the UMI-ligation and nested PCR reads with MiXCR, giving one entry per CDR3 protein. The table shows 2,500 to 3,500 distinct CDR3 sequences, with 7.3% occurring only once. J gave up 7 bases and V 2 bases, and 2 bases lay outside the gene matches. The CDR3 consists of 14 residues. Germline lookup yields CDR1 LGHNA and CDR2 YSLEER. Sequencing used effector memory CD8+ T cells from blood. Subset of the sample: effector memory, CD45RA- CD27-. The chain has TRBV4-3 and TRBJ2-1; TRBD2 aligns across 10 bases. This TCR was sampled from a human donor in good health. The chain's CDR3 is CASSQLAGVNEQFF. In DNA form, the CDR3 reads TGCGCCAGCAGCCAACTAGCGGGAGTAAATGAGCAGTTCTTC.